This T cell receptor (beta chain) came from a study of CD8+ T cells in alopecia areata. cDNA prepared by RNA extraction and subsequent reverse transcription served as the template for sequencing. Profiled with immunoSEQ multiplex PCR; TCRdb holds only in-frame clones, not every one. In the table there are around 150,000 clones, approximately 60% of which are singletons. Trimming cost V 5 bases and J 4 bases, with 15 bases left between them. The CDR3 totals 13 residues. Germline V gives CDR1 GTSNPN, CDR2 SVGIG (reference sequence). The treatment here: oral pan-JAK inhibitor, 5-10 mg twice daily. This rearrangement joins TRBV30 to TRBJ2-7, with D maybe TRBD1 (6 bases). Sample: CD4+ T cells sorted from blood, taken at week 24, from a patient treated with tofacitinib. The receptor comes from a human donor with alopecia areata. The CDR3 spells CAWAGGQTYEQYF. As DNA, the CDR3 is TGTGCCTGGGCTGGTGGACAGACATACGAGCAGTACTTC.